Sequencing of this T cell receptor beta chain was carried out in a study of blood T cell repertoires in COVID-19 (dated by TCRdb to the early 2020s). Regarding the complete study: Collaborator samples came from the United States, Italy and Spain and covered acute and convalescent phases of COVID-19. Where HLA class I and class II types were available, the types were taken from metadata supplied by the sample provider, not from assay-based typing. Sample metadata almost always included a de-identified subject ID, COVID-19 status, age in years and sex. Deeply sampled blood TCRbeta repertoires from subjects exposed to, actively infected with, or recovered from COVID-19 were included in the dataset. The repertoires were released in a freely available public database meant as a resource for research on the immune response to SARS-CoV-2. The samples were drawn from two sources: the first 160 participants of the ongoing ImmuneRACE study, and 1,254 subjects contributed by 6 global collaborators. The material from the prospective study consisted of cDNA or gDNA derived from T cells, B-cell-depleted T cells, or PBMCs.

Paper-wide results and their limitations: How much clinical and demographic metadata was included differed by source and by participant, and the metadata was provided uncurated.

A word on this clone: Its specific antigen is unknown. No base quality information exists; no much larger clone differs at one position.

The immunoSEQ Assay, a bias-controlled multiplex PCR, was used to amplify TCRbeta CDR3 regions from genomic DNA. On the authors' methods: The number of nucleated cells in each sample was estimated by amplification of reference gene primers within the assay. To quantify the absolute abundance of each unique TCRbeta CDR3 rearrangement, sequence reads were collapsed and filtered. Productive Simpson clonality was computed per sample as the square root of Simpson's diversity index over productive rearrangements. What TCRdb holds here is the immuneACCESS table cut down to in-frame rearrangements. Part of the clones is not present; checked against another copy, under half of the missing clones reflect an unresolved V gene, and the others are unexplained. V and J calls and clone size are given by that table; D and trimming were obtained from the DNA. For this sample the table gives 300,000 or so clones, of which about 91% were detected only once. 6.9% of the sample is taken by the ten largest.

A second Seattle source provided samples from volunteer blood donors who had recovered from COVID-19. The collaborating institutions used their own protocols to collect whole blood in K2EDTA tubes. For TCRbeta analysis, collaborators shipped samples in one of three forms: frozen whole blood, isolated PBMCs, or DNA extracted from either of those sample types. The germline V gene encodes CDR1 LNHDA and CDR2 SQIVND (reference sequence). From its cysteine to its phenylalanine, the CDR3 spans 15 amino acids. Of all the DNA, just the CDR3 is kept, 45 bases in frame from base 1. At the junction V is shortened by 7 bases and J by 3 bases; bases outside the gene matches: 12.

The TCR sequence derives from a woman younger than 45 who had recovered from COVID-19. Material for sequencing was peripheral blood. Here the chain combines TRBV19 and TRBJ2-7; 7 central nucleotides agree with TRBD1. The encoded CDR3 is CASMAPRQGFYEQYF. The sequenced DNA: TGTGCCAGTATGGCCCCCCGACAGGGTTTCTACGAGCAGTACTTC.